Included here is one TCR beta chain sequence, with context. The germline V and J ends were trimmed by 6 bases and 2 bases, with 10 bases remaining between them. The CDR3 covers 13 residues. Germline assignment: CDR1 SNHLY and CDR2 FYNNEI. TCRdb processed the RACE reads anew with MiXCR; each CDR3 protein has one entry. The sample contains 95,000 to 130,000 distinct CDR3 sequences, over 10% of which appear only once. The sample's time point: patch test 1, 2 weeks after DPC sensitization. Treatment in this sample: therapeutic diphenylcyclopropenone sensitization with weekly scalp DPC. This sample was taken from a study of human T cells and chemical hapten exposure. The overall study: TCR yields per sample varied, mainly owing to small pooled library volume differences.

This chain connects TRBV2 to TRBJ2-5; maybe TRBD2 (7 bases). Sequencing was performed on whole blood, taken in connection with sensitization to the hapten diphenylcyclopropenone (DPC). This sequence originates from a woman aged 45-60 years with alopecia areata. Some clones in this sample may be carry-over from other donors' samples. CDR3: CASRGGQQETQYF. The CDR3 DNA reads TGTGCCAGCAGGGGGGGGCAGCAAGAGACCCAGTACTTC. The variable domain in full, completed from reference TRBV2 and TRBJ2-5, reads EPEVTQTPSHQVTQMGQEVILRCVPISNHLYFYWYRQILGQKVEFLVSFYNNEISEKSEIFDDQFSVERPDGSNFTLKIRSTKLEDSAMYFCASRGGQQETQYFGPGTRLLVL.